This record concerns one T cell receptor (beta chain) sequence. Its antigen is not known. CDR3 length: 14 residues. The germline V gene encodes CDR1 ENHRY and CDR2 SYGVKD. Deletions cut 3 bases from V and 3 bases from J, with 11 bases between. The data belong to a study of T cells after yellow fever vaccination. The study's findings and limits: Researchers cautioned that FACS-sorted repertoires could harbor abundant clonotypes contaminating from the bulk population. Once the booster was given, most primary-vaccination clones reappeared, at approximately 97% for CD4 and 85% to 90% for CD8. Just a small share of clonotypes turned up in the CD4 compartment as well as the CD8 compartment. Weaker overall was a secondary response that nonetheless peaked faster, on day 5 versus 15.

TCRdb independently ran MiXCR on the 5' RACE reads; one entry per CDR3 protein. The sample contains almost 70,000 distinct CDR3 sequences, about 6% of which appear only once. The chain recombines TRBV10-3 with TRBJ1-2; the D is unclear. The source of this sequence is a man between 18 and 29 years old who received the YFV17D yellow fever vaccine. Specimen: CD4+ T cells sorted from PBMCs, collected roughly 14 days after the first yellow fever vaccination. The CDR3 coding sequence is TGTGCCATCAGTGACCTGGGATCCTACTATGGCTACACCTTC. It specifies CAISDLGSYYGYTF.